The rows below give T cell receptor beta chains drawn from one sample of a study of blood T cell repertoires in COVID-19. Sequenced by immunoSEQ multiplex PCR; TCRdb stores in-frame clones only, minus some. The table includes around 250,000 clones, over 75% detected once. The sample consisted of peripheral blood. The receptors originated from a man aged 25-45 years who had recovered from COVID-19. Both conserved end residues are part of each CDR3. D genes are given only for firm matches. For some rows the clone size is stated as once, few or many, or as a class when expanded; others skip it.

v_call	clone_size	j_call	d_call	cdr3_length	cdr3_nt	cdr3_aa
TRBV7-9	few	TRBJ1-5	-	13	TGTGCCAGCAGCGTGACTGGGAATCAGCCCCAGCATTTT	CASSVTGNQPQHF
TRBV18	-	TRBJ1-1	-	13	TGTGCCAGCTCACTTCGACAGAACTTAGAAGCTTTCTTT	CASSLRQNLEAFF
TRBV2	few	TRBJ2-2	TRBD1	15	TGTGCCAGCAGTGAAAGTACAGGGGGCCCCGGGGAGCTGTTTTTT	CASSESTGGPGELFF
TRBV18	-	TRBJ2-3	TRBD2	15	TGTGCCAGCTCACCAGTAGCGGGGGGGCAAGATACGCAGTATTTT	CASSPVAGGQDTQYF
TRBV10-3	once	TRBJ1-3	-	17	TGTGCCATCAGTGAGTCGTGGACAGCTATCTCTGGAAACACCATATATTTT	CAISESWTAISGNTIYF
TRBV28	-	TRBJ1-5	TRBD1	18	TGTGCCAGCAGTTTCCTTGACAGGGGCACATACCAAGGTCAGCCCCAGCATTTT	CASSFLDRGTYQGQPQHF
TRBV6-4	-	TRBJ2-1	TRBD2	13	TGTGCCAGCAGTGACCGGACTAGCGGGGTACAGTTCTTC	CASSDRTSGVQFF
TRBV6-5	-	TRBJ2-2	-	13	TGTGCCAGTCGGGCCTCGGGAACCGGGGAGCTGTTTTTT	CASRASGTGELFF
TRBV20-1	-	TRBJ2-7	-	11	TGCAGTGCTAGCAACTCCTACGAGCAGTACTTC	CSASNSYEQYF
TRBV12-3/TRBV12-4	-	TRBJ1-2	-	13	TGTGCCAGCAGTTTACGAACTAGGGCTGGCTACACCTTC	CASSLRTRAGYTF
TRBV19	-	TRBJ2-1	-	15	TGTGCCAGTAGTATTAAGGGGATCAAATACAATGAGCAGTTCTTC	CASSIKGIKYNEQFF
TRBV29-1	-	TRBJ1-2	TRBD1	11	TGCAGCGTACTGACAGGGAATGGCTACACCTTC	CSVLTGNGYTF
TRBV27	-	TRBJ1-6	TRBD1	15	TGTGCCAGCAGTAGCCGGGACAGGGATAATTCACCCCTCCACTTT	CASSSRDRDNSPLHF
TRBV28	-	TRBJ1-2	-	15	TGTGCCAGCAGTCCCCCGTTGGCAGCTAACTATGGCTACACCTTC	CASSPPLAANYGYTF
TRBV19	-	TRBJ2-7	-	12	TGTGCCAGTAACGCCAGGGGGGCCGAGCAGTACTTC	CASNARGAEQYF
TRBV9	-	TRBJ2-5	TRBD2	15	TGTGCCAGCAGCGTAGACACTAGCGTGGGAGAGACCCAGTACTTC	CASSVDTSVGETQYF
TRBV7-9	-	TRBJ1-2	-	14	TGTGCCAGCAGCTTAGCTGGCAGGAACTATGGCTACACCTTC	CASSLAGRNYGYTF
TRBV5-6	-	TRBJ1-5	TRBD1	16	TGTGCCAGCACCTACTATAGGACAGGGGAGGATCAGCCCCAGCATTTT	CASTYYRTGEDQPQHF
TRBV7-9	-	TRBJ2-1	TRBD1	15	TGTGCCAGCAGCCACAAACCCGACAGGGCGAGGGAGCAGTTCTTC	CASSHKPDRAREQFF
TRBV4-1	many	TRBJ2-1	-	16	TGCGCCAGCAGCCAAGACCCCCTAAGCTCCTACAATGAGCAGTTCTTC	CASSQDPLSSYNEQFF
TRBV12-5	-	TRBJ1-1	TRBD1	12	TGTGCTAGTGGTTTGGTACAGGGGATCGCTTTCTTT	CASGLVQGIAFF
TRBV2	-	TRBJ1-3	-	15	TGTGCCAGCAGTGACCTGGGGACACCTGGAAACACCATATATTTT	CASSDLGTPGNTIYF
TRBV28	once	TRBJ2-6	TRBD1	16	TGTGCCAGCAGTAACTACAGGGGCGGTGGGGCCAACGTCCTGACTTTC	CASSNYRGGGANVLTF
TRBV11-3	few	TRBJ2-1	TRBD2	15	TGTGCCAGCAGCTTAGGGCTAGCGGGGGATAATGAGCAGTTCTTC	CASSLGLAGDNEQFF
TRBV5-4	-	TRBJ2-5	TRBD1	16	TGTGCCAGCAGCGTATCCGGGACAGGTCGGTGGGAGACCCAGTACTTC	CASSVSGTGRWETQYF
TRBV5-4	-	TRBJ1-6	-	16	TGTGCCAGCAGCCAAGTAGGGGTCGGCCCTAATTCACCCCTCCACTTT	CASSQVGVGPNSPLHF
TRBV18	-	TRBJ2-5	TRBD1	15	TGTGCCAGCTCACTCTACCGGGACAGGGGGGAGACCCAGTACTTC	CASSLYRDRGETQYF
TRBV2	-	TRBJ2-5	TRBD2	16	TGTGCCAGCAGTTTCGACTCGGCTAGCGGGGTAGAGACCCAGTACTTC	CASSFDSASGVETQYF
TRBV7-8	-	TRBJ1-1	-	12	TGTGCCAGCAGCTTAGCGAGTCGTGAAGCTTTCTTT	CASSLASREAFF
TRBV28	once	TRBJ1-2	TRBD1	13	TGTGCCAGCAGTTGGGGACAGAACTATGGCTACACCTTC	CASSWGQNYGYTF
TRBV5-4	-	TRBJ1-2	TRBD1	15	TGTGCCAGCAGCTTAGGGACAGGGGCTAACTATGGCTACACCTTC	CASSLGTGANYGYTF
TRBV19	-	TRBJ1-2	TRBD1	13	TGTGCCAGTAGTACGGGACAGGGTCCCGGCTACACCTTC	CASSTGQGPGYTF
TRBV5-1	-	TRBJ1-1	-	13	TGCGCCAGCTCGCGGGGCGGGGACTCTGAAGCTTTCTTT	CASSRGGDSEAFF
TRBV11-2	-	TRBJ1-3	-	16	TGTGCCAGCAGCTTGGCAGGGTCAAGGTCTGGAAACACCATATATTTT	CASSLAGSRSGNTIYF
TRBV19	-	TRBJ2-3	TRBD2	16	TGTGCCAGTAGTAGACTAGCGGGGGATAGCACAGATACGCAGTATTTT	CASSRLAGDSTDTQYF
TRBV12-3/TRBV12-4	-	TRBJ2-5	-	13	TGTGCCAGCAGCCCCGACACACAAGAGACCCAGTACTTC	CASSPDTQETQYF
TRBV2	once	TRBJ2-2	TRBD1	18	TGTGCCAGCAGTCATACCTTACCTGGGACAGCGAACACCGGGGAGCTGTTTTTT	CASSHTLPGTANTGELFF
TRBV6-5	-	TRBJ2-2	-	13	TGTGCCAGCAGTTACGATCGGGCCGGGGAGCTGTTTTTT	CASSYDRAGELFF
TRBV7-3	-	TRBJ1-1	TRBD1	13	TGTGCCAGCAGCGCCTTACAGGGGGAGGAAGCTTTCTTT	CASSALQGEEAFF
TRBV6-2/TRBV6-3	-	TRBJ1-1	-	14	TGTGCCAGCACCCCTGGCGGCCTGAACACTGAAGCTTTCTTT	CASTPGGLNTEAFF
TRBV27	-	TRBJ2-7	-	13	TGTGCCAGCAGCCGGAGGGACTCCTACGAGCAGTACTTC	CASSRRDSYEQYF
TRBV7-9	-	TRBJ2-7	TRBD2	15	TGTGCCAGCAGCATCAGCGGGGGGGGCATCTACGAGCAGTACTTC	CASSISGGGIYEQYF
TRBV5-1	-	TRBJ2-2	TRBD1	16	TGCGCCAGCAGCGTTGGGACAGGGGCGGACACCGGGGAGCTGTTTTTT	CASSVGTGADTGELFF
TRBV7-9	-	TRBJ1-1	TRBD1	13	TGTGCCAGCAGCAGGGACAGCCTTAGTGAAGCTTTCTTT	CASSRDSLSEAFF
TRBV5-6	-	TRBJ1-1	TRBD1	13	TGTGCCAGCAGCTACCCAGGGGGCACTGAAGCTTTCTTT	CASSYPGGTEAFF
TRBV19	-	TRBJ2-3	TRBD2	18	TGTGCCAGTAGTTCCGGACTAGCGGGGGGGATAAGCACAGATACGCAGTATTTT	CASSSGLAGGISTDTQYF
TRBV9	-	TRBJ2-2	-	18	TGTGCCAGCAGCGCCGGACTCTCAGGGGTGCTGAACACCGGGGAGCTGTTTTTT	CASSAGLSGVLNTGELFF
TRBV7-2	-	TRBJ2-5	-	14	TGTGCCAGCAGCTCGGAACAGGGCTGGGAGACCCAGTACTTC	CASSSEQGWETQYF
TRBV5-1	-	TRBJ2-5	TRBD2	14	TGCGCCAGCAGCGTCTCTAGCGGGGGAGAGACCCAGTACTTC	CASSVSSGGETQYF
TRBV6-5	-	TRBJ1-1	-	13	TGTGCCAGCAGGGAGGGGTTCGACACTGAAGCTTTCTTT	CASREGFDTEAFF
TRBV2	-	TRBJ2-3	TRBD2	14	TGTGCCAGTCGACTAGCGGGAAACACAGATACGCAGTATTTT	CASRLAGNTDTQYF